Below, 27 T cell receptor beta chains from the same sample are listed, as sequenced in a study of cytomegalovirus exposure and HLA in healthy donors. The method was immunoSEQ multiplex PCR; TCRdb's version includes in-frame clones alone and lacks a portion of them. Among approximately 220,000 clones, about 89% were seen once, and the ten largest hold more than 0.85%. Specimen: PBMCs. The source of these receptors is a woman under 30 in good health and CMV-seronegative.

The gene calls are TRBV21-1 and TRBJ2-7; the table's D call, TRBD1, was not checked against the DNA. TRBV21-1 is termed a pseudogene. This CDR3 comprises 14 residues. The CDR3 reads CASSKEGETYEQYF. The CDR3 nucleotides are TGTGCCAGCAGCAAAGAAGGGGAAACCTACGAGCAGTACTTC.

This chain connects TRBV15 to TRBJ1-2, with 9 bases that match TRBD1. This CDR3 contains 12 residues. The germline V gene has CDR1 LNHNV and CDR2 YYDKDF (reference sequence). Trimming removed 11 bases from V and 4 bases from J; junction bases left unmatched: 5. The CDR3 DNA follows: TGTGCCGCGACAGGGGGTGGCTATGGCTACACCTTC. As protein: CAATGGGYGYTF.

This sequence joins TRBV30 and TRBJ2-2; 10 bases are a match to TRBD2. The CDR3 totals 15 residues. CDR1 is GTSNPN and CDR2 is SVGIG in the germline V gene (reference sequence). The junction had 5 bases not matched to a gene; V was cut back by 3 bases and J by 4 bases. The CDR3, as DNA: TGTGCCTGGAGCGAACTAGCGGGGATCACCGGGGAGCTGTTTTTT. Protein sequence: CAWSELAGITGELFF.

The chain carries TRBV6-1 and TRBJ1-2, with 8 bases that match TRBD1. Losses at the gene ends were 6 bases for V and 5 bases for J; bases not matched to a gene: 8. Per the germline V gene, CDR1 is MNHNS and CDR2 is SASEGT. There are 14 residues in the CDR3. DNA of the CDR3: TGTGCCAGCAGGCGGACAGGGAACAATTATGGCTACACCTTC. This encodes CASRRTGNNYGYTF.

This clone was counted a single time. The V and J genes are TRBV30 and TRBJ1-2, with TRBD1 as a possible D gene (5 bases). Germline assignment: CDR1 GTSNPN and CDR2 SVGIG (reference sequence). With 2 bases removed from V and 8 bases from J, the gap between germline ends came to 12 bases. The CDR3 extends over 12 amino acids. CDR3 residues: CAWSQGPEGYTF. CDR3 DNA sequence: TGTGCCTGGAGTCAGGGCCCGGAGGGCTACACCTTC.

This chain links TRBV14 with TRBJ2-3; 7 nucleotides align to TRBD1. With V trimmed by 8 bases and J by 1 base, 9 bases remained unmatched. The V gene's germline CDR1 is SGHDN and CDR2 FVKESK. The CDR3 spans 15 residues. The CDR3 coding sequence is TGTGCCAGCGTTCCGACAGGGATGGGCACAGATACGCAGTATTTT. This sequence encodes CASVPTGMGTDTQYF. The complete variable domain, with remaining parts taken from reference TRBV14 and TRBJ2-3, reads EAGVTQFPSHSVIEKGQTVTLRCDPISGHDNLYWYRRVMGKEIKFLLHFVKESKQDESGMPNNRFLAERTGGTYSTLKVQPAELEDSGVYFCASVPTGMGTDTQYFGPGTRLTVL.

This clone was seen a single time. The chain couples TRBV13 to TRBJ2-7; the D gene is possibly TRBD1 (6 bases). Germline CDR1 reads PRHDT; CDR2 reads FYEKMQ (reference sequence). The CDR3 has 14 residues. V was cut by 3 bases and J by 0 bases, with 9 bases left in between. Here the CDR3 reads CASSFNRDSYEQYF. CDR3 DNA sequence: TGTGCCAGCAGCTTTAACAGGGACTCCTACGAGCAGTACTTC. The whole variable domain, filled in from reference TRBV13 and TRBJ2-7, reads AAGVIQSPRHLIKEKRETATLKCYPIPRHDTVYWYQQGPGQDPQFLISFYEKMQSDKGSIPDRFSAQQFSDYHSELNMSSLELGDSALYFCASSFNRDSYEQYFGPGTRLTVT.

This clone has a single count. The CDR3 DNA follows: TGTGCCAGCAGCTCCCCGATCATAGACAGGGGAGTGCACACTGAAGCTTTCTTT. This sequence encodes CASSSPIIDRGVHTEAFF. The chain has TRBV7-9 and TRBJ1-1; the match to TRBD1 covers 8 bases. This CDR3 comprises 18 residues. Germline V gene data show CDR1 as SEHNR and CDR2 as FQNEAQ (reference sequence). V gave up 4 bases and J gave up 3 bases; unmatched junction bases: 16.

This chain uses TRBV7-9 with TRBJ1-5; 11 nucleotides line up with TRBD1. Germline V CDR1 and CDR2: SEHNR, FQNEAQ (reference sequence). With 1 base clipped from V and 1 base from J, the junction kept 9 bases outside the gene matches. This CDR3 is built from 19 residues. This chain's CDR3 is CASSLGSGQGATSNQPQHF. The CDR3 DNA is TGTGCCAGCAGCTTAGGATCAGGACAGGGGGCTACGAGCAATCAGCCCCAGCATTTT.

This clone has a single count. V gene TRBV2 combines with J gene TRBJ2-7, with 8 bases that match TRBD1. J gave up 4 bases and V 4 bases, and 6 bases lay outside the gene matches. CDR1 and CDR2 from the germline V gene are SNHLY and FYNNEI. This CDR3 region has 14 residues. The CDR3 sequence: CASSGGTGTYEQYF. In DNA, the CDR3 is TGTGCCAGCAGTGGGGGGACAGGAACGTACGAGCAGTACTTC.

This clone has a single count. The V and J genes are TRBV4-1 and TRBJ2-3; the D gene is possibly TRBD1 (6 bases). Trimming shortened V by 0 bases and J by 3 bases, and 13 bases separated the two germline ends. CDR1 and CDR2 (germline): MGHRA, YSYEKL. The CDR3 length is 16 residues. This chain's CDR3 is CASSQDRQGHTDTQYF. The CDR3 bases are TGCGCCAGCAGCCAAGATAGGCAGGGGCATACAGATACGCAGTATTTT.

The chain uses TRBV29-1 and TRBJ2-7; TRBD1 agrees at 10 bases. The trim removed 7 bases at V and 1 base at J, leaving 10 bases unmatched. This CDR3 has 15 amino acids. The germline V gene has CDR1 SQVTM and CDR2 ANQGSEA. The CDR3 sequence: CSGVKGQGVSYEQYF. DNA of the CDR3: TGCAGCGGGGTTAAAGGACAGGGGGTTTCCTACGAGCAGTACTTC.

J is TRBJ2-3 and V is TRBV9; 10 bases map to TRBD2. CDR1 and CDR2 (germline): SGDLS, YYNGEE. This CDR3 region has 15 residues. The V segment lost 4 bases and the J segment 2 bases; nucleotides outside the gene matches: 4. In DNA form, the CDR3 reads TGTGCCAGCAGCAATAGCGGGAGGACCACAGATACGCAGTATTTT. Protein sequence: CASSNSGRTTDTQYF.

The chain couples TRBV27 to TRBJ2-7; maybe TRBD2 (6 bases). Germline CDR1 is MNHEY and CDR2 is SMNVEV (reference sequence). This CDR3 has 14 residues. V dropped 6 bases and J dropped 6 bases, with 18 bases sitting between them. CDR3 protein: CASREGRSLGEQYF. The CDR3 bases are TGTGCCAGCAGGGAGGGCAGATCCCTAGGCGAGCAGTACTTC.

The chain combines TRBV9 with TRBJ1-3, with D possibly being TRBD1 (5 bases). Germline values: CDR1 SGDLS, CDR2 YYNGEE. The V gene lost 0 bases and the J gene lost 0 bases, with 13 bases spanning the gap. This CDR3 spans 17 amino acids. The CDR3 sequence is CASSVEDREHSGNTIYF. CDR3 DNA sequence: TGTGCCAGCAGCGTAGAAGACAGAGAGCACTCTGGAAACACCATATATTTT.

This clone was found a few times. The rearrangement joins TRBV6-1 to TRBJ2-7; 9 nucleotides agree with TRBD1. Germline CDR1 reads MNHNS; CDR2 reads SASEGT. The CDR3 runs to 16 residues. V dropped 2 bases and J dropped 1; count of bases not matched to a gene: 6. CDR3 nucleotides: TGTGCCAGCAGTGAAATTTCTGGGACAGGGTCCTACGAGCAGTACTTC. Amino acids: CASSEISGTGSYEQYF.

CDR3 nucleotide sequence: TGTGCCAGTCATATCACGGGGGTAAGCAATCAGCCCCAGCATTTT. The encoded protein is CASHITGVSNQPQHF. The chain is built from TRBV19 and TRBJ1-5; perhaps TRBD1 as D (5 bases). Trimming removed 8 bases at V and 1 base at J, with 15 bases between. The CDR3 has 15 residues. The germline V gene has CDR1 LNHDA and CDR2 SQIVND (reference sequence).

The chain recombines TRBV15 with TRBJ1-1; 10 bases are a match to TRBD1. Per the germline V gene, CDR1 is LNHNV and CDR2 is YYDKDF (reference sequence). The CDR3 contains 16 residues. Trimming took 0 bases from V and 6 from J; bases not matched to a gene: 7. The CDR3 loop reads CATSRELGQGFAEAFF. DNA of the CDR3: TGTGCCACCAGCAGAGAATTGGGACAGGGGTTCGCTGAAGCTTTCTTT.

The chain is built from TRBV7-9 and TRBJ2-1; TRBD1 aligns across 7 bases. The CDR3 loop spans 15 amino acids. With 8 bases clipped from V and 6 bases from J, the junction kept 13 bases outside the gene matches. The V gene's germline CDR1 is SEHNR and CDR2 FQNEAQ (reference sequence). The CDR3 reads CASWHSGTDPNEQFF. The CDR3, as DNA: TGTGCCAGCTGGCACTCCGGGACAGACCCCAATGAGCAGTTCTTC.

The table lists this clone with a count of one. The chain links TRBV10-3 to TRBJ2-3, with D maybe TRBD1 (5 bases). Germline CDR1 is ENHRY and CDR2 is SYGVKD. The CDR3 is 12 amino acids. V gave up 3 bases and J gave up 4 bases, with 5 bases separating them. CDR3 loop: CAISEGADTQYF. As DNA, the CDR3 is TGTGCCATCAGTGAAGGGGCAGATACGCAGTATTTT.

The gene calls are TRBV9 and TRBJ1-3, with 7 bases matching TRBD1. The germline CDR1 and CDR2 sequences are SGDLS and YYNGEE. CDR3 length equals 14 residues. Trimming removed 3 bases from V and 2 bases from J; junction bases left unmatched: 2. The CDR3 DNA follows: TGTGCCAGCAGCGGGACAGGAACTGGAAACACCATATATTTT. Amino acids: CASSGTGTGNTIYF.

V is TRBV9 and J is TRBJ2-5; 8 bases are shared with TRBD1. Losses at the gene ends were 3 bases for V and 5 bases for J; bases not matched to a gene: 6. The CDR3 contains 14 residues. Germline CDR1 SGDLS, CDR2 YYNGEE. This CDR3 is CASSAGQGRETQYF. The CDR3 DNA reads TGTGCCAGCAGCGCAGGACAGGGTCGTGAGACCCAGTACTTC.

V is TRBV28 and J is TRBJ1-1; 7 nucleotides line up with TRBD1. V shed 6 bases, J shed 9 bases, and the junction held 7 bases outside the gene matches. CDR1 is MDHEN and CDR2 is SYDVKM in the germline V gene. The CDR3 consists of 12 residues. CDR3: CASSRQGLKAFF. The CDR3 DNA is TGTGCCAGCAGCAGACAGGGACTGAAAGCTTTCTTT.

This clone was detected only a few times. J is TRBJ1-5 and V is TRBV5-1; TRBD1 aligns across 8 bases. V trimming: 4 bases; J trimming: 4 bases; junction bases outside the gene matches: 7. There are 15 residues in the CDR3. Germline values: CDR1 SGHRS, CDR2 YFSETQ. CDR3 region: CASSATGGRNQPQHF. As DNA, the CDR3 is TGCGCCAGCAGCGCCACAGGGGGAAGAAATCAGCCCCAGCATTTT.

CDR3 coding DNA: TGTGCCAGCAGCCACAGGGGGAGGGATCAGCCCCAGCATTTT. Protein product: CASSHRGRDQPQHF. The chain uses TRBV5-6 and TRBJ1-5; 8 bases match TRBD1. With V trimmed by 4 bases and J by 5 bases, 5 bases remained unmatched. This CDR3 has 14 amino acids. Germline CDR1 SGHDT, CDR2 YYEEEE.

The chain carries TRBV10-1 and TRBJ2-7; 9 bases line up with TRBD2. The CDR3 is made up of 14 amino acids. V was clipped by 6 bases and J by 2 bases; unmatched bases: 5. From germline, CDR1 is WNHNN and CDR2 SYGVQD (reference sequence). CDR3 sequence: CASRVAGEAYEQYF. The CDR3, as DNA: TGCGCCAGCAGGGTAGCGGGAGAGGCCTACGAGCAGTACTTC.

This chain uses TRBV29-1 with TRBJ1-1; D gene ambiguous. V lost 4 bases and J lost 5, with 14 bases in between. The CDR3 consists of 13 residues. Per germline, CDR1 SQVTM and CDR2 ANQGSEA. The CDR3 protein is CSVAHSGKTEAFF. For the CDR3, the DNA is TGCAGCGTTGCCCACAGCGGCAAAACTGAAGCTTTCTTT.